Detailed here is one TCR beta chain. No antigen is known for it. The data were taken from a study of T cells expressing NK-cell markers. Regarding the study as a whole: Several of the donors also had these clonotypes leading their CD3+CD56-NKG2C+ fraction.

A 5'RACE template switching approach incorporating UMIs was used to make TCR beta cDNA. TCRdb processed the 5' RACE reads again and assigns one entry to each CDR3 protein, with no DNA. There are approximately 150,000 distinct CDR3 sequences in the sample, with around 12% held by the top ten. The CDR3 contains 16 residues. CDR1 and CDR2 (germline): MNHEY, SVGAGI. The origin of this receptor is a man between 18 and 29 years old in good health. Sequenced input: blood T cells: a sorted CD56 or NKG2C T cell subset, CD4+ or CD8+ T cells, or bulk PBMC T cells (not recorded which). The rearrangement joins TRBV6-5 to TRBJ2-2; TCRdb outputs TRBD2, but without DNA this stays unchecked. This CDR3 is CASSWNSGMNTGELFF.